The rows below give T cell receptor beta chains drawn from one sample of a study of naive and memory T cell subsets. TCRdb re-called the UMI-ligation and nested PCR reads through MiXCR, storing one row per CDR3 protein. There are around 140,000 distinct CDR3 sequences in the sample; about 20% occur only once, and around 0.63% lies in the top ten. Sequencing used naive CD8+ T cells from blood. These receptors all come from a human donor in good health. CDR3s include the opening cysteine and the closing phenylalanine or tryptophan. D genes are given only for firm matches. A row's size may be missing; if present it is once, few, many or a size class.

j_call	clone_size	v_call	d_call	cdr3_aa	cdr3_nt
TRBJ2-7	NA	TRBV11-1	TRBD2	CASSFPRLASGYEQYF	TGTGCCAGCAGCTTCCCCCGACTAGCGTCGGGGTACGAGCAGTACTTC
TRBJ2-7	NA	TRBV4-1	TRBD1	CASSTRDSVGEQYF	TGCGCCAGCAGCACCCGGGACAGTGTAGGCGAGCAGTACTTC
TRBJ2-7	NA	TRBV5-6	TRBD1	CASSFRSQGIYEQYF	TGTGCCAGCAGCTTTCGTTCACAGGGGATCTACGAGCAGTACTTC
TRBJ2-5	NA	TRBV6-5	NA	CASKGVLETQYF	TGTGCCAGCAAGGGGGTTTTAGAGACCCAGTACTTC
TRBJ1-1	NA	TRBV4-3	NA	CASSQRYREAEAFF	TGCGCCAGCAGCCAAAGGTACAGGGAGGCTGAAGCTTTCTTT
TRBJ2-3	few	TRBV28	TRBD2	CASKWTSGRTDTQYF	TGTGCCAGCAAATGGACTAGCGGGAGGACAGATACGCAGTATTTT
TRBJ2-7	few	TRBV4-1	TRBD1	CASSLGQVSYEQYF	TGCGCCAGCAGCCTGGGACAGGTCTCCTACGAGCAGTACTTC
TRBJ2-3	NA	TRBV20-1	NA	CSARDGGVASDTQYF	TGCAGTGCTAGAGATGGTGGGGTAGCCTCAGATACGCAGTATTTT
TRBJ2-3	NA	TRBV27	NA	CASIGTDTQYF	TGTGCCAGCATAGGGACAGATACGCAGTATTTT
TRBJ2-5	NA	TRBV27	TRBD1	CASSLSGQGALPCQETQYF	TGTGCCAGCAGTTTATCAGGACAGGGGGCTCTTCCTTGCCAAGAGACCCAGTACTTC
TRBJ1-3	NA	TRBV6-5	NA	CASRSGQHILSGNTIYF	TGTGCCAGCAGATCGGGACAACACATCCTTTCTGGAAACACCATATATTTT
TRBJ2-1	NA	TRBV7-9	TRBD2	CASSSQVPSGSREQFF	TGTGCCAGCAGCTCTCAGGTGCCTAGCGGGAGCCGGGAGCAGTTCTTC
TRBJ2-7	few	TRBV29-1	TRBD2	CSVPSGSGEQYF	TGCAGCGTTCCTAGCGGGAGCGGAGAGCAGTACTTC
TRBJ1-5	NA	TRBV6-5	NA	CASSSGRGNQPQHF	TGTGCCAGCAGTTCCGGACGAGGGAATCAGCCCCAGCATTTT
TRBJ1-5	few	TRBV7-9	NA	CASSPGTESYSNQPQHF	TGTGCCAGCAGCCCCGGGACGGAATCATATAGCAATCAGCCCCAGCATTTT
TRBJ1-1	NA	TRBV11-1	NA	CASSLGNPEAFF	TGTGCCAGCAGCTTAGGGAATCCTGAAGCTTTCTTT
TRBJ1-5	few	TRBV5-6	TRBD1	CASSFNSGTGRQPQHF	TGTGCCAGCAGCTTTAACTCCGGGACAGGGAGACAGCCCCAGCATTTT
TRBJ2-1	few	TRBV7-6	TRBD2	CASSRGTSGRVEQFF	TGTGCCAGCAGCCGCGGGACTAGCGGGAGGGTTGAGCAGTTCTTC
TRBJ2-7	few	TRBV20-1	TRBD1	CSARPRDSSYEQYF	TGCAGTGCTAGACCCCGGGACAGCTCCTACGAGCAGTACTTC
TRBJ2-2	NA	TRBV12-3/TRBV12-4	NA	CASSLLVQVTGELFF	TGTGCCAGCAGTTTGCTAGTTCAGGTCACCGGGGAGCTGTTTTTT
TRBJ2-2	many	TRBV18	NA	CASSRDSQTNTGELFF	TGTGCCAGCTCACGCGACAGCCAGACGAACACCGGGGAGCTGTTTTTT
TRBJ2-7	few	TRBV20-1	NA	CSARDEPYEQYF	TGCAGTGCTAGGGATGAGCCCTACGAGCAGTACTTC
TRBJ2-5	NA	TRBV7-9	NA	CASSLVGLGLQETQYF	TGTGCCAGCAGCTTAGTGGGCTTAGGCCTACAAGAGACCCAGTACTTC
TRBJ2-3	NA	TRBV20-1	NA	CSARTDRWGDTQYF	TGCAGTGCGCGGACAGACCGATGGGGAGATACGCAGTATTTT
TRBJ2-1	few	TRBV29-1	TRBD1	CSVEPFGDSGSYNEQFF	TGCAGCGTTGAACCCTTTGGGGACAGTGGCTCCTACAATGAGCAGTTCTTC
TRBJ1-1	NA	TRBV7-6	NA	CASSHLGAEAFF	TGTGCCAGCAGCCACCTGGGAGCTGAAGCTTTCTTT
TRBJ2-6	few	TRBV7-8	TRBD1	CASSLRQGAAGANVLTF	TGTGCCAGCAGCTTACGGCAGGGGGCGGCTGGGGCCAACGTCCTGACTTTC
TRBJ1-1	few	TRBV15	NA	CATSRAIQGVWTEAFF	TGTGCCACCAGCAGAGCCATACAGGGTGTTTGGACTGAAGCTTTCTTT
TRBJ2-3	few	TRBV20-1	TRBD2	CSASGDKRENGDTQYF	TGCAGTGCTAGTGGGGACAAGCGGGAGAACGGGGATACGCAGTATTTT
TRBJ2-1	few	TRBV5-1	NA	CASSLIGFSSYNEQFF	TGCGCCAGCAGCTTAATAGGCTTTAGCTCCTACAATGAGCAGTTCTTC
TRBJ1-5	many	TRBV24-1	NA	CATSDLDSNQPQHF	TGTGCCACCAGTGACCTGGATAGCAATCAGCCCCAGCATTTT